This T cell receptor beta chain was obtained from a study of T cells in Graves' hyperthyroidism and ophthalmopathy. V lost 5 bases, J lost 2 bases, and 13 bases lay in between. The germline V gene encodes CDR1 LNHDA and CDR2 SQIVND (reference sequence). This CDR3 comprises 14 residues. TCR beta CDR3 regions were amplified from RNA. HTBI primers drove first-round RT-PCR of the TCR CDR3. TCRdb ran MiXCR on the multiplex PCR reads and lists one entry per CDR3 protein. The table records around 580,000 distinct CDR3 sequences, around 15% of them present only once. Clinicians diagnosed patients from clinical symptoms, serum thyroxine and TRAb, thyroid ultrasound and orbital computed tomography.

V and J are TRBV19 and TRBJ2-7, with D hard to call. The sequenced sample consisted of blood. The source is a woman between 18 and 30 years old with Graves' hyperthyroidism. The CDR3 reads CASSSMTPAYEQYF. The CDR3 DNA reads TGTGCCAGTAGTTCTATGACTCCCGCCTACGAGCAGTACTTC.